What follows are 28 T cell receptor beta chains derived from one specimen sequenced in a study of CD4+ T cells in melanoma. Using immunoSEQ multiplex PCR, the repertoire was profiled, and TCRdb retains in-frame clones only, with some absent. The table lists roughly 140,000 clones, roughly 91% of them singletons. The origin of the receptors is a human donor with melanoma.

The chain carries TRBV19 and TRBJ2-1; tentatively, D is TRBD2 (5 bases). Germline values: CDR1 LNHDA, CDR2 SQIVND (reference sequence). The V end was cut by 5 bases, the J end by 0 bases, with 14 bases between. CDR3 length equals 16 residues. The CDR3 is CASSPVATTSYNEQFF. CDR3 nucleotide sequence: TGTGCCAGTAGTCCCGTCGCGACTACCTCCTACAATGAGCAGTTCTTC.

The rearrangement joins TRBV20-1 to TRBJ2-2, with a possible D match to TRBD1 (6 bases). Deletions cut 5 bases from V and 9 bases from J, with 10 bases between. CDR1 is DFQATT and CDR2 is SNEGSKA in the germline V gene (reference sequence). The CDR3 loop spans 11 amino acids. The CDR3 here is CSAVQGRELFF. The CDR3 nucleotides read TGCAGTGCTGTACAGGGCCGGGAGCTGTTTTTT.

The V gene is TRBV6-5, the J gene TRBJ2-7; a weak D match, TRBD1 (6 bases). The V end was cut by 2 bases, the J end by 2 bases, with 7 bases between. CDR3 length: 13 residues. Germline CDR1 reads MNHEY; CDR2 reads SVGAGI. The CDR3 spells CASSYKGAYEQYF. The CDR3 coding sequence is TGTGCCAGCAGTTACAAGGGGGCCTACGAGCAGTACTTC.

This chain links TRBV7-3 with TRBJ1-1, with no clear D. V lost 0 bases to trimming and J lost 1 base, with 6 bases between them. Germline V gene data show CDR1 as SGHTA and CDR2 as FQGTGA. CDR3 length equals 14 residues. The CDR3: CASSLTAWNTEAFF. The CDR3 bases are TGTGCCAGCAGCTTAACAGCCTGGAACACTGAAGCTTTCTTT.

This rearrangement joins TRBV10-3 to TRBJ1-6; TRBD1 matches 9 bases. The V gene end was trimmed by 5 bases and the J gene end by 8 bases; junction bases not matched to a gene: 4. Germline V gives CDR1 ENHRY, CDR2 SYGVKD. The CDR3 is 14 residues long. The CDR3 nucleotides are TGTGCCATCAGTCGACAGGGGGGAGATTCACCCCTCCACTTT. Protein product: CAISRQGGDSPLHF.

J is TRBJ1-3 and V is TRBV25-1; D call uncertain. The germline CDR1 and CDR2 sequences are MGHDK and SYGVNS. Trimming left V 3 bases short and J 4 bases short, with 10 bases between. The CDR3 consists of 14 residues. This CDR3 reads CASSDAGRGNTIYF. Here the CDR3 DNA reads TGTGCCAGCAGTGACGCCGGGCGGGGAAACACCATATATTTT.

The chain carries TRBV18 and TRBJ1-5; D remains unclear. Germline V CDR1 and CDR2: KGHSH, LQKENI. The V end lost 3 bases, the J end lost 0 bases, and 6 bases lay between the germline ends. The CDR3 consists of 14 residues. The CDR3 sequence: CASSPSDSNQPQHF. CDR3 in DNA: TGTGCCAGCTCACCCTCGGATAGCAATCAGCCCCAGCATTTT. The full variable domain, completed using reference TRBV18 and TRBJ1-5, is NAGVMQNPRHLVRRRGQEARLRCSPMKGHSHVYWYRQLPEEGLKFMVYLQKENIIDESGMPKERFSAEFPKEGPSILRIQQVVRGDSAAYFCASSPSDSNQPQHFGDGTRLSIL.

The chain carries TRBV21-1 and TRBJ2-3; the listed D gene, TRBD2, was not tested against the DNA. TRBV21-1 is designated a pseudogene. CDR3 length: 11 amino acids. This chain's CDR3 is CAFKWRDTQYF. CDR3 nucleotides: TGTGCCTTCAAGTGGAGGGATACGCAGTATTTT.

This clone was seen a few times. The chain has TRBV27 and TRBJ2-1; 8 nucleotides align to TRBD1. V lost 2 bases to trimming and J lost 4 bases; unmatched junction nucleotides: 7. The CDR3 spans 16 residues. Germline V gene sequence: CDR1 MNHEY, CDR2 SMNVEV (reference sequence). The CDR3 loop is CASSLGTGAPYNEQFF. CDR3 sequence (DNA): TGTGCCAGCAGTTTAGGGACAGGAGCTCCGTACAATGAGCAGTTCTTC.

A note on this clone: This specimen includes other DNA sequences encoding the same CDR3. The chain couples TRBV5-1 to TRBJ2-3; D call uncertain. With 4 bases removed from V and 0 bases from J, the gap between germline ends came to 3 bases. Per the germline V gene, CDR1 is SGHRS and CDR2 is YFSETQ. This CDR3 is 12 amino acids long. For the CDR3, the DNA is TGCGCCAGCAGCCTTAGCACAGATACGCAGTATTTT. Translation gives CASSLSTDTQYF.

This clone was counted a few times. The same CDR3 is also encoded by other DNA sequences in this sample. The J gene is TRBJ1-2, the V gene TRBV19; TRBD1 might be the D (5 bases). Germline loops: CDR1 LNHDA, CDR2 SQIVND (reference sequence). Trimming took off 6 bases at V and 5 bases at J, with 10 bases between the two ends. The CDR3 extends over 12 amino acids. The CDR3 nucleotides read TGTGCCAGTAGCCGGACACTGTATGGCTACACCTTC. Its protein product is CASSRTLYGYTF.

This chain connects TRBV6-5 to TRBJ2-7; the D gene is possibly TRBD2 (5 bases). Germline V CDR1 and CDR2: MNHEY, SVGAGI. The CDR3 is made up of 15 amino acids. V was pared by 2 bases and J by 5 bases, with 16 bases between. This chain's CDR3 is CASSYAYGGRDEQYF. The CDR3 coding sequence is TGTGCCAGCAGTTACGCTTACGGAGGCCGGGACGAGCAGTACTTC.

The genes are TRBV27 and TRBJ1-4; D perhaps matches TRBD1 (5 bases). Germline V gives CDR1 MNHEY, CDR2 SMNVEV (reference sequence). The CDR3 sequence is 15 residues long. The V end lost 3 bases, the J end lost 10 bases, and 18 bases lay between the germline ends. The CDR3 protein is CASSFGSLGAGKLFF. The CDR3, as DNA: TGTGCCAGCAGTTTTGGGTCCCTAGGGGCAGGAAAACTGTTTTTT.

The chain uses TRBV7-2 and TRBJ1-2; unclear D gene. Germline CDR1 and CDR2: SGHTA and FQGNSA. V lost 5 bases and J lost 3, with 10 bases in between. This CDR3 is built from 13 residues. The CDR3, as DNA: TGTGCCAGCAGCATCGGGAGCTACTATGGCTACACCTTC. Translating gives CASSIGSYYGYTF.

V is TRBV5-1 and J is TRBJ2-5, with TRBD2 matching over 11 bases. Germline-derived CDR1 and CDR2 are SGHRS and YFSETQ. CDR3 length equals 15 residues. The V and J ends lost 0 bases and 5 bases, in that order; junction bases with no gene match: 3. CDR3 nucleotide sequence: TGCGCCAGCAGCTTGGAACTAGCGGGGGAGGAGACCCAGTACTTC. Its protein product is CASSLELAGEETQYF.

CDR3 region: CSVGGDRANTGELFF. CDR3 coding DNA: TGCAGCGTTGGCGGGGACAGGGCTAACACCGGGGAGCTGTTTTTT. The chain couples TRBV29-1 to TRBJ2-2; 9 bases are a match to TRBD1. There are 15 residues in the CDR3. Germline CDR1 SQVTM, CDR2 ANQGSEA. V trimming: 4 bases; J trimming: 2 bases; junction bases outside the gene matches: 5.

This clone was observed a single time. The V call is TRBV27, the J call TRBJ1-2; no clear D gene. V shed 2 bases and J shed 4 bases, with 8 bases lying between them. The CDR3 is 13 amino acids. In germline, CDR1 is MNHEY, CDR2 SMNVEV (reference sequence). CDR3 loop: CASSLTRFYGYTF. DNA of the CDR3: TGTGCCAGCAGTTTAACCCGATTCTATGGCTACACCTTC.

The rearrangement uses TRBV9 and TRBJ2-3; tentative D call: TRBD2 (6 bases). Germline CDR1 reads SGDLS; CDR2 reads YYNGEE. The V end was cut by 5 bases, the J end by 4 bases, with 17 bases between. CDR3 size: 15 residues. CDR3 coding DNA: TGTGCCAGCAGGGGGGGAGCTGGGGTTCCAGATACGCAGTATTTT. Translation gives CASRGGAGVPDTQYF.

This clone was seen a handful of times. For the CDR3, the DNA is TGTGCCAGCAGCTACAAGACCGGGACAGGGGGCGCCGAAGCTTTCTTT. Amino acids: CASSYKTGTGGAEAFF. J is TRBJ1-1 and V is TRBV6-6; 12 nucleotides agree with TRBD1. The V gene's germline CDR1 is MNHNY and CDR2 SVGAGI (reference sequence). The CDR3 loop spans 16 amino acids. J gave up 8 bases and V 6 bases, and 13 bases lay outside the gene matches.

This chain links TRBV27 with TRBJ1-4, with D maybe TRBD1 (6 bases). CDR1 and CDR2 from the germline V gene are MNHEY and SMNVEV (reference sequence). With 7 bases removed from V and 0 bases from J, the gap between germline ends came to 12 bases. The CDR3 sequence is 15 residues long. This CDR3 is CASKGGGATNEKLFF. CDR3 DNA: TGTGCCAGCAAGGGAGGGGGTGCAACTAATGAAAAACTGTTTTTT. The full variable domain, completed using reference TRBV27 and TRBJ1-4, is EAQVTQNPRYLITVTGKKLTVTCSQNMNHEYMSWYRQDPGLGLRQIYYSMNVEVTDKGDVPEGYKVSRKEKRNFPLILESPSPNQTSLYFCASKGGGATNEKLFFGSGTQLSVL.

The rearrangement links TRBV4-1 to TRBJ1-4; 8 nucleotides match TRBD1. Germline V gene data show CDR1 as MGHRA and CDR2 as YSYEKL. This CDR3 spans 15 amino acids. The V segment lost 1 base and the J segment 4 bases; nucleotides outside the gene matches: 2. CDR3 nucleotide sequence: TGCGCCAGCAGCCAAGGGGACAGGAATAATGAAAAACTGTTTTTT. Its translation is CASSQGDRNNEKLFF.

The V call is TRBV2, the J call TRBJ1-4, with 8 positions matching TRBD1. CDR1 is SNHLY and CDR2 is FYNNEI in the germline V gene. V dropped 11 bases and J dropped 6; count of bases not matched to a gene: 5. The CDR3 has 12 residues. The CDR3 DNA reads as TGTGCCGGGGGACAGGACTATGAAAAACTGTTTTTT. Translated, it gives CAGGQDYEKLFF.

The chain couples TRBV11-2 to TRBJ2-7; maybe TRBD2 (6 bases). V lost 2 bases and J 1 base, leaving 12 bases between the germline ends. The CDR3 runs 15 residues. CDR1 and CDR2 from the germline V gene are SGHAT and FQNNGV. CDR3 sequence reads: CASSLTGGASYEQYF. CDR3 bases: TGTGCCAGCAGCTTAACGGGCGGGGCTTCCTACGAGCAGTACTTC.

The chain joins TRBV10-3 to TRBJ2-2; D is possibly TRBD1 (6 bases). The CDR3 has 16 residues. The germline V gene encodes CDR1 ENHRY and CDR2 SYGVKD. V was clipped by 3 bases and J by 4 bases, with 15 bases between them. CDR3: CAISEQGFKFTGELFF. CDR3 nucleotide sequence: TGTGCCATCAGTGAACAGGGCTTCAAATTCACCGGGGAGCTGTTTTTT.

The V gene is TRBV25-1, the J gene TRBJ1-2, with D perhaps matching TRBD1 (5 bases). CDR3 length: 13 residues. The ends were cut back, 5 bases at V and 8 bases at J, with 15 bases in the middle. Germline CDR1 reads MGHDK; CDR2 reads SYGVNS. CDR3 nucleotide sequence: TGTGCCAGCAGTCCCGGGACGTTAGAAGGCTACACCTTC. Its protein product is CASSPGTLEGYTF.

The J gene is TRBJ2-5, the V gene TRBV10-2, with 16 bases matching TRBD2. The CDR3 loop spans 15 amino acids. The germline CDR1 and CDR2 sequences are WSHSY and SAAADI. Trimming at V came to 6 bases and at J to 4 bases, leaving 2 bases not matched to a gene. CDR3 protein: CASRGTSGGAETQYF. The CDR3 nucleotides are TGCGCCAGCAGGGGGACTAGCGGGGGGGCAGAGACCCAGTACTTC.

The genes are TRBV19 and TRBJ1-4; 9 nucleotides align to TRBD1. CDR1 LNHDA and CDR2 SQIVND come from the germline V gene (reference sequence). The V and J ends lost 3 bases and 7 bases, in that order; junction bases with no gene match: 3. CDR3 length: 14 residues. The CDR3 DNA follows: TGTGCCAGTAGTATCAGGGGACAGGGTGAAAAACTGTTTTTT. Residues: CASSIRGQGEKLFF.

A few counts support this clone. The rearrangement uses TRBV7-9 and TRBJ1-1, with D possibly being TRBD1 (6 bases). Germline V lookup: CDR1 SEHNR, CDR2 FQNEAQ (reference sequence). The V end lost 4 bases, the J end lost 0 bases, and 12 bases lay between the germline ends. This CDR3 region has 15 residues. CDR3 amino acids: CASSSSGTLNTEAFF. The CDR3 DNA is TGTGCCAGCAGCTCCAGCGGGACACTGAACACTGAAGCTTTCTTT. The full variable domain, its missing parts supplied by reference TRBV7-9 and TRBJ1-1, is DTGVSQNPRHKITKRGQNVTFRCDPISEHNRLYWYRQTLGQGPEFLTYFQNEAQLEKSRLLSDRFSAERPKGSFSTLEIQRTEQGDSAMYLCASSSSGTLNTEAFFGQGTRLTVV.